This passage covers 27 T cell receptor beta chains from one sample sequenced in a study of tumor and adjacent non-tumor tissue in lung cancer (dated by TCRdb to 2016 to 2019). Bulk unsorted tissue served as the source for RNA extraction, and RNA quality was assessed using a NanoDrop ND-1000 and an Agilent 2100. The method behind the library was multiplex PCR. For sequencing, an Illumina HiSeq 2500 was employed. TCRbeta libraries were built by three rounds of nested PCR using primers (Table S4), following protocols modified from ARM-PCR. Using fastp trimming at Q25 and MiXCR clonotype assembly, TCRdb reanalyzed the public sequencing data and kept in-frame beta chains. Duplicate CDR3 protein sequences are folded into a single record with the most common DNA and genes. The sample table shows some 84,000 distinct CDR3 sequences, and about 66% are seen once. The ten largest account for roughly 15% of the sample.

The source material was lung tumor tissue. These receptors came from a man between 65 and 85 years old with non-small cell lung cancer.

With respect to this clonotype: The CDR3 does not close with the conserved phenylalanine or tryptophan, likely indicating a read error. The limits of the CDR3 on the DNA are not certain, so only TCRdb's listed CDR3 is given. This chain joins TRBV11-3 and TRBJ2-4; whether TRBD1, the table's D call, matches the DNA was not checked. The CDR3 extends over 16 residues, inclusive of both ends. Germline V gives CDR1 SGHNT, CDR2 YENEEA. This CDR3 reads CASCLNRGNSKNIKYS.

The sample holds one count of this clonotype. Possible read error: a much larger clone is one base away. The rearrangement links TRBV5-1 to TRBJ2-5; D might be TRBD1 (5 bases). V was trimmed by 6 bases and J by 1 base, leaving 25 bases between them. Germline CDR1 and CDR2: SGHRS and YFSETQ. This CDR3 comprises 18 residues. In nucleotides, the CDR3 is TGCGCCAGCAACTCCCCTAAGCGACAGCCCTGGGGCCAAGAGACCCAGTACTTC. Its protein is CASNSPKRQPWGQETQYF.

In this sample, this clonotype turned up many times. This chain's CDR3 is CASTGLAGPYNEQFF. The DNA for the CDR3 is TGTGCCAGCACCGGACTAGCGGGGCCCTACAATGAGCAGTTCTTC. The V call is TRBV6-1, the J call TRBJ2-1, with 12 bases lining up with TRBD2. The CDR3 is 15 residues long. J was trimmed by 2 bases and V by 7 bases; bases with no gene match: 3. Germline V gene data show CDR1 as MNHNS and CDR2 as SASEGT.

This clonotype was counted between two and nine times. Since a much larger clone is just one base distant, this may be a read error. The rearrangement uses TRBV29-1 and TRBJ2-1; 7 positions agree with TRBD2. Germline V gene data show CDR1 as SQVTM and CDR2 as ANQGSEA. V dropped 7 bases and J dropped 7; count of bases not matched to a gene: 10. The CDR3 sequence is 13 residues long. The CDR3 nucleotides read TGCAGCGCTTTCGGACTAGTCTGGAATGAGCAGTTCTTC. Translating it yields CSAFGLVWNEQFF.

This clonotype showed up just a few times. V and J are TRBV5-8 and TRBJ2-3; the D gene is possibly TRBD2 (6 bases). V was cut by 0 bases and J by 10 bases, with 15 bases left in between. CDR1 and CDR2 (germline): SGHTS, YDEGEE. This CDR3 has 14 amino acids. CDR3 sequence reads: CASSLVASVMAQYF. CDR3 coding DNA: TGTGCCAGCAGCTTGGTTGCTAGCGTTATGGCGCAGTATTTT.

Concerning this clonotype: One junction end does not reproduce the germline sequence, and a read error may be involved. V is TRBV11-2 and J is TRBJ2-2; D unresolved. Germline CDR1 SGHAT, CDR2 FQNNGV. The CDR3 consists of 13 residues. CDR3 DNA sequence: TGTGTCAGCAGCTTAATGAACACCAGGGAGCTGTTTTTT. The encoded protein is CVSSLMNTRELFF.

This clonotype was counted a single time. Germline is not matched at one junction end, which may reflect a read error. J is TRBJ2-7 and V is TRBV10-1, with no clear D. This CDR3 region has 13 residues. In germline, CDR1 is WNHNN, CDR2 SYGVQD (reference sequence). CDR3 region: CASSGDSRFHQQF. The CDR3 DNA is TGCGCCAGCAGTGGTGACTCCCGGTTCCATCAACAGTTC.

This clonotype turned up a few times. A much larger clone sits a single nucleotide away, making a read error possible. The chain has TRBV29-1 and TRBJ1-2; no clear D. The germline gives CDR1 SQVTM, CDR2 ANQGSEA. The length of the CDR3 is 13 residues. CDR3 region: CSADQPESYGYAF. The CDR3 DNA is TGCAGCGCAGACCAGCCGGAATCTTATGGCTACGCCTTC.

For this clonotype: This clone may be a read error of a much larger clone one base away. The V gene is TRBV28, the J gene TRBJ1-1; D not resolved. The CDR3 has 11 residues. Germline V gene data show CDR1 as MDHEN and CDR2 as SYDVKM. In nucleotides, the CDR3 is TGTACCAGCAGTTTCGGTCAAAGGGCTTTCTTT. Its protein product is CTSSFGQRAFF.

To note about this clonotype: The CDR3 ends on some other residue instead of the conserved phenylalanine or tryptophan, so this is likely a read error. The chain uses TRBV5-4 and TRBJ1-2; no firm D call. The CDR3 is made up of 14 amino acids. Looked up from germline, CDR1 is SGHNT and CDR2 is YYREEE (reference sequence). CDR3 region: CASSYPRWNYGYTS. The CDR3 DNA reads TGTGCTAGCAGCTACCCAAGGTGGAACTATGGCTACACCTCC.

As to this clonotype: Compared with germline, one end of the junction differs, possibly owing to a read error. The chain links TRBV6-5 to TRBJ2-7; a possible D gene is TRBD2 (5 bases). The CDR3 has 16 residues. In germline, CDR1 is MNHEY, CDR2 SVGAGI. The CDR3 loop is CASNYGILTTSYEQYF. CDR3 DNA sequence: TGTGCCAGCAATTACGGGATTCTCACCACCTCCTACGAGCAGTACTTC.

Concerning this clonotype: The junction departs from germline at one end; a sequencing error may be responsible. The J gene is TRBJ2-5, the V gene TRBV5-5; 11 bases are a match to TRBD1. The CDR3 has 16 amino acids. CDR1 is SGHKS and CDR2 is YYEKEE in the germline V gene (reference sequence). The CDR3 here is CASSSPGQGVAESQYF. The CDR3 DNA reads as TGTGCCAGCAGCTCGCCGGGACAGGGGGTAGCGGAGAGCCAGTACTTC.

This clonotype was detected a few times. The rearrangement uses TRBV24-1 and TRBJ2-1; no reliable D call. Germline CDR1 reads KGHDR; CDR2 reads SFDVKD. Trimming stripped 3 bases from V and 4 bases from J, with 12 bases between. The CDR3 runs to 15 residues. The CDR3 is CATSDGPLWYNEQFF. Here the CDR3 DNA reads TGTGCCACCAGTGATGGACCCTTGTGGTACAATGAGCAGTTCTTC.

Note on this clonotype: An end of the junction does not agree with germline; a read error may underlie this. This chain links TRBV4-1 with TRBJ2-1, with TRBD2 identical over 7 bases. Germline V gene data show CDR1 as MGHRA and CDR2 as YSYEKL. The CDR3 has 16 amino acids. The CDR3 bases are TGCGCCAGCAGCCAAGGTACGAGGGAGGGGTACAATGAGCAGCTCTTC. Amino acids: CASSQGTREGYNEQLF.

This clonotype came up a few times. One end of the junction does not line up with germline, which may come from a read error. This sequence joins TRBV11-2 and TRBJ2-2, with D perhaps matching TRBD1 or TRBD2 (7 bases each). Per germline, CDR1 SGHAT and CDR2 FQNNGV. The CDR3 totals 15 residues. CDR3 loop: CARSLGRGGTGEPFF. CDR3 bases: TGTGCCAGAAGCTTAGGCAGGGGGGGAACCGGGGAGCCGTTTTTT.

V gene TRBV12-3 or TRBV12-4 combines with J gene TRBJ2-7; 7 nucleotides agree with TRBD2. J was trimmed by 7 bases and V by 5 bases; bases with no gene match: 11. CDR3 length equals 14 residues. CDR3 loop: CASSPLGRGKEQYF. DNA of the CDR3: TGTGCCAGCAGTCCCCTTGGGAGGGGTAAAGAGCAGTACTTC.

On this clonotype: The conserved phenylalanine or tryptophan is not found at the CDR3 terminus, so this likely reflects a read error. The rearrangement joins TRBV12-3 or TRBV12-4 to TRBJ2-3; 7 bases are shared with TRBD2. The CDR3 sequence is 15 residues long. V lost 4 bases and J lost 4; bases outside the gene matches: 8. The CDR3 DNA follows: TGTGCCAGCAGTTCGACGGCCGCGGGGGCAGATACGCAGTATCTT. It codes for CASSSTAAGADTQYL.

Note on this clonotype: Being one base from a much bigger clone, this may be a read error. The conserved phenylalanine or tryptophan is not found at the CDR3 terminus, so this likely reflects a read error. The V call is TRBV5-4, the J call TRBJ2-1; D perhaps matches TRBD1 (5 bases). V was shortened by 0 bases and J by 4 bases, with 11 bases between the two germline ends. The CDR3 is 15 residues long. The germline CDR1 and CDR2 sequences are SGHNT and YYREEE (reference sequence). CDR3 DNA sequence: TGTGCCAGCAGCTTGGTAGGTAGGGGTTACAATGAGCAGTTCTCC. The encoded protein is CASSLVGRGYNEQFS.

The rearrangement joins TRBV28 to TRBJ2-3; D may be TRBD1 or TRBD2 (6 bases each). Trimming pared 5 bases from V and 4 bases from J, leaving 13 bases between. CDR1 is MDHEN and CDR2 is SYDVKM in the germline V gene. There are 14 residues in the CDR3. CDR3 DNA: TGTGCCAGCAGTATGGGGGGCAGATCAGATACGCAGTATTTT. Protein product: CASSMGGRSDTQYF.

Points on this clonotype: One base away lies a much larger clone, so this may be a sequencing read error. This chain connects TRBV5-8 to TRBJ2-1; possibly TRBD1 for D (6 bases). CDR1 is SGHTS, CDR2 YDEGEE, per germline. The CDR3 has 17 amino acids. The ends were cut back, 5 bases at V and 4 bases at J, with 22 bases in the middle. In DNA, the CDR3 is TGTGCCAGCAGGAATCACAGGGAGCCCGGATGGTACAATGAGCAGTTCTTC. As protein: CASRNHREPGWYNEQFF.

This clonotype appeared many times. The rearrangement uses TRBV20-1 and TRBJ2-1; TRBD2 aligns across 7 bases. This CDR3 is 13 amino acids long. Unmatched junction bases numbered 3, after V lost 4 bases and J lost 3 bases. Germline V lookup: CDR1 DFQATT, CDR2 SNEGSKA (reference sequence). CDR3 amino acids: CSAILALYNEQFF. In nucleotides, the CDR3 is TGCAGTGCTATACTAGCGCTCTACAATGAGCAGTTCTTC.

The sample holds a few counts of this clonotype. The junction does not match germline at one end; this may be a read error. This chain links TRBV4-1 with TRBJ2-3, with D possibly being TRBD2 (6 bases). This CDR3 contains 14 residues. In germline, CDR1 is MGHRA, CDR2 YSYEKL. CDR3 coding DNA: TGCACCAGCAGCCAAGGCCTAACGGGAGATACGCTGTATTTT. Protein product: CTSSQGLTGDTLYF.

This clonotype was recorded once. A read error may explain this, as a much larger clone is one base away. V and J are TRBV10-3 and TRBJ2-4; TRBD2 aligns across 9 bases. Germline V gives CDR1 ENHRY, CDR2 SYGVKD. The trim removed 0 bases at V and 3 bases at J, leaving 12 bases unmatched. CDR3 length: 19 amino acids. The CDR3: CAISESIAGARLDKNIQYF. The CDR3 region has the DNA TGTGCCATCAGTGAGTCTATAGCGGGGGCCAGGTTGGACAAAAACATTCAGTACTTC.

A note on this clonotype: Relative to the germline gene, one junction end is altered; a read error may explain this. This chain connects TRBV11-3 to TRBJ2-5; D gene ambiguous. The CDR3 consists of 13 residues. Germline-derived CDR1 and CDR2 are SGHNT and YENEEA. The CDR3 spells CASGPGLEETQYF. The CDR3, as DNA: TGTGCCAGCGGCCCAGGCTTGGAAGAGACCCAATACTTC.

This clonotype was found many times. This chain connects TRBV10-3 to TRBJ2-6; D unclear. The CDR3 covers 14 residues. Trimming took 4 bases from V and 0 from J, leaving 4 bases between them. Germline V gene lookup returns CDR1 ENHRY and CDR2 SYGVKD. The DNA for the CDR3 is TGTGCCATCAGTGTTAGCTCTGGGGCCAACGTCCTGACTTTC. Residues: CAISVSSGANVLTF.

This clonotype was seen repeatedly, ten times or more. The chain couples TRBV30 to TRBJ2-3; 8 bases line up with TRBD2. Germline V gene sequence: CDR1 GTSNPN, CDR2 SVGIG (reference sequence). This CDR3 is 14 amino acids long. V shed 4 bases and J 0 bases; nucleotides not matched to a gene: 3. In nucleotides, the CDR3 is TGTGCCTGGACTAGCGGGCGTAGCACAGATACGCAGTATTTT. Translated, it gives CAWTSGRSTDTQYF. Complete variable domain (other parts from reference TRBV30 and TRBJ2-3): SQTIHQWPATLVQPVGSPLSLECTVEGTSNPNLYWYRQAAGRGLQLLFYSVGIGQISSEVPQNLSASRPQDRQFILSSKKLLLSDSGFYLCAWTSGRSTDTQYFGPGTRLTVL.

A word on this clonotype: Just one base apart from a much larger clone, this may be a read error. This chain links TRBV20-1 with TRBJ1-5; TRBD1 aligns across 9 bases. The ends lost 6 bases at V and 6 bases at J; junction bases unmatched: 12. Germline CDR1 DFQATT, CDR2 SNEGSKA (reference sequence). The CDR3 length is 15 residues. CDR3: CSAGRETGGAQPQHF. The CDR3 nucleotides read TGCAGTGCCGGTCGGGAGACAGGGGGTGCTCAGCCCCAGCATTTT.